The 24 T cell receptor beta chains listed next were all sequenced from one sample in a study of blood T cell repertoires in COVID-19. This table comes from immunoSEQ multiplex PCR, and its TCRdb copy is limited to in-frame clones, with some not included. The sample records more than 70,000 clones, under 85% being singletons. The sequenced sample consisted of peripheral blood. These TCRs come from a human donor in a cohort sampled during active COVID-19.

This clone was recorded only once. The chain carries TRBV2 and TRBJ1-6, with TRBD1 matching 12 bases. The germline V gene encodes CDR1 SNHLY and CDR2 FYNNEI. The trim removed 6 bases at V and 9 bases at J, leaving 9 bases unmatched. The CDR3 sequence is 16 residues long. The CDR3 loop reads CASSSGTGGFLSPLHF. CDR3 coding DNA: TGTGCCAGCAGCTCCGGGACAGGGGGCTTTCTTTCACCCCTCCACTTT.

Written as DNA, the CDR3 is TGTGCCAGCAGCCGAGGGACAGTCGCCCCTGGAAACACCATATATTTT. Encoded protein: CASSRGTVAPGNTIYF. This chain connects TRBV7-7 to TRBJ1-3; 7 bases align to TRBD1. Germline V gene data show CDR1 as SSHAT and CDR2 as FNYEAQ (reference sequence). V lost 5 bases, J lost 2 bases, and 9 bases stayed unmatched. There are 16 residues in the CDR3.

The V call is TRBV5-1, the J call TRBJ2-2, with 9 nucleotides matching TRBD2. The trim removed 0 bases at V and 1 base at J, leaving 1 base unmatched. The CDR3 has 16 residues. In germline, CDR1 is SGHRS, CDR2 YFSETQ. DNA for the CDR3: TGCGCCAGCAGCTTGGCACTAGCGGGGAACACCGGGGAGCTGTTTTTT. This codes for CASSLALAGNTGELFF.

The chain recombines TRBV18 with TRBJ1-4, with 8 bases lining up with TRBD1. V gave up 6 bases and J gave up 7 bases; unmatched junction bases: 7. CDR1 is KGHSH and CDR2 is LQKENI in the germline V gene. The CDR3 is made up of 14 amino acids. The CDR3 coding sequence is TGTGCCAGCTCGGATCAGGGACAGGCTGAAAAACTGTTTTTT. It encodes CASSDQGQAEKLFF. The variable domain in full, with the rest retrieved from reference TRBV18 and TRBJ1-4, is NAGVMQNPRHLVRRRGQEARLRCSPMKGHSHVYWYRQLPEEGLKFMVYLQKENIIDESGMPKERFSAEFPKEGPSILRIQQVVRGDSAAYFCASSDQGQAEKLFFGSGTQLSVL.

The V call is TRBV15, the J call TRBJ1-1; weak D call: TRBD1 (5 bases). This CDR3 has 15 residues. CDR1 LNHNV and CDR2 YYDKDF come from the germline V gene (reference sequence). Between the trimmed V and J ends, which lost 1 base and 2 bases, there was a span of 11 bases. DNA for the CDR3: TGTGCCACCAGCAGAGGGACAAATCCTAACACTGAAGCTTTCTTT. Its protein is CATSRGTNPNTEAFF.

Only a few counts were recorded for this clone. This chain joins TRBV6-1 and TRBJ2-7, with TRBD1 matching over 7 bases. Germline lookup yields CDR1 MNHNS and CDR2 SASEGT. The CDR3 has 14 amino acids. V dropped 3 bases and J dropped 2; count of bases not matched to a gene: 4. The CDR3 nucleotides are TGTGCCAGCAGTGATCAGGGGACAGCCTACGAGCAGTACTTC. It yields the protein CASSDQGTAYEQYF.

This rearrangement joins TRBV7-9 to TRBJ2-3; D call uncertain. Germline CDR1 and CDR2: SEHNR and FQNEAQ (reference sequence). The V gene lost 7 bases and the J gene lost 0 bases, with 8 bases spanning the gap. This CDR3 comprises 13 residues. The CDR3 DNA sequence: TGTGCCAGCATCCTCGGGAGCACAGATACGCAGTATTTT. Protein: CASILGSTDTQYF. The variable domain in full, completed from reference TRBV7-9 and TRBJ2-3, reads DTGVSQNPRHKITKRGQNVTFRCDPISEHNRLYWYRQTLGQGPEFLTYFQNEAQLEKSRLLSDRFSAERPKGSFSTLEIQRTEQGDSAMYLCASILGSTDTQYFGPGTRLTVL.

The V gene is TRBV29-1, the J gene TRBJ2-2; D perhaps matches TRBD1 (5 bases). The CDR3 extends over 13 amino acids. The V and J ends lost 7 bases and 1 base respectively, with 10 bases between them. Per germline, CDR1 SQVTM and CDR2 ANQGSEA. CDR3 sequence reads: CSAEGQNTGELFF. The CDR3 DNA reads TGCAGCGCCGAAGGACAGAACACCGGGGAGCTGTTTTTT.

The V and J genes are TRBV19 and TRBJ1-2; D is unresolved. The CDR3 runs to 13 residues. V lost 3 bases and J 3 bases, leaving 8 bases between the germline ends. Germline V gives CDR1 LNHDA, CDR2 SQIVND (reference sequence). In DNA form, the CDR3 reads TGTGCCAGTAGTATCCCCTCAGACTATGGCTACACCTTC. This gives the protein CASSIPSDYGYTF.

This clone was picked up one time. V is TRBV6-5 and J is TRBJ1-2, with 9 bases identical to TRBD1. CDR1 and CDR2 (germline): MNHEY, SVGAGI. CDR3 size: 15 residues. V gave up 2 bases and J gave up 5 bases; unmatched junction bases: 6. The DNA of the CDR3 is TGTGCCAGCAGTTACACGGACAGGGGCGGATATGGCTACACCTTC. It codes for CASSYTDRGGYGYTF.

The sample holds a few counts of this clone. J is TRBJ1-2 and V is TRBV7-2; TRBD1 agrees at 8 bases. The V segment lost 5 bases and the J segment 4 bases; nucleotides outside the gene matches: 3. Germline CDR1 is SGHTA and CDR2 is FQGNSA. The CDR3 has 13 amino acids. The chain's CDR3 is CASSTDRGYGYTF. The CDR3 DNA reads as TGTGCCAGCAGCACAGACAGGGGCTATGGCTACACCTTC.

V gene TRBV7-9 combines with J gene TRBJ1-1, with TRBD1 matching over 10 bases. The germline V gene encodes CDR1 SEHNR and CDR2 FQNEAQ (reference sequence). This CDR3 comprises 14 residues. V was pared by 5 bases and J by 7 bases, with 7 bases of the junction left unmatched. CDR3 DNA: TGTGCCAGCAGCAAAGGACAGGGGGAGGGTGAAGCTTTCTTT. Amino acids: CASSKGQGEGEAFF.

This chain joins TRBV6-1 and TRBJ1-6, with 9 bases fitting TRBD1. This CDR3 is 16 amino acids long. Germline V gives CDR1 MNHNS, CDR2 SASEGT. J lost 8 bases, V lost 3 bases, and 8 bases had no gene match. The CDR3, as DNA: TGTGCCAGCAGTGAGTGGGCCGGGACAGGGTATTCACCCCTCCACTTT. This encodes CASSEWAGTGYSPLHF.

This chain's CDR3 is CASTRAGTGRSEQYF. The CDR3 coding sequence is TGTGCCAGCACCAGAGCCGGGACAGGGAGATCCGAGCAGTACTTC. The chain carries TRBV11-2 and TRBJ2-7, with 9 bases fitting TRBD1. V gave up 7 bases and J gave up 6 bases; unmatched junction bases: 13. The CDR3 extends over 15 amino acids. Germline V lookup: CDR1 SGHAT, CDR2 FQNNGV.

The chain uses TRBV14 and TRBJ1-1; D might be TRBD1 (6 bases). The CDR3 runs 15 residues. CDR1 SGHDN and CDR2 FVKESK come from the germline V gene. V was cut by 1 base and J by 5 bases, with 14 bases left in between. The CDR3 spells CASSQATGTGTEAFF. The CDR3 DNA sequence: TGTGCCAGCAGCCAAGCCACAGGGACGGGAACTGAAGCTTTCTTT.

This sequence joins TRBV4-3 and TRBJ2-3, with TRBD1 matching over 9 bases. This CDR3 has 15 amino acids. CDR1 is LGHNA and CDR2 is YSLEER in the germline V gene. Trimming removed 4 bases from V and 4 bases from J; junction bases left unmatched: 6. CDR3: CASSLQGARADTQYF. CDR3 in DNA: TGCGCCAGCAGCCTACAGGGGGCGAGGGCAGATACGCAGTATTTT.

V is TRBV5-1 and J is TRBJ2-7; 11 bases fit TRBD2. V gave up 6 bases and J gave up 3 bases; unmatched junction bases: 8. The CDR3 length is 15 residues. In germline, CDR1 is SGHRS, CDR2 YFSETQ. The CDR3 DNA sequence: TGCGCCAGCATGGAGGTAGCGGGGGGGCTCTACGAGCAGTACTTC. It is translated as CASMEVAGGLYEQYF.

The V and J genes are TRBV6-1 and TRBJ1-5; tentatively, D is TRBD1 (5 bases). There are 15 residues in the CDR3. The germline V gene has CDR1 MNHNS and CDR2 SASEGT. The V and J ends lost 1 base and 0 bases respectively, with 7 bases between them. As DNA, the CDR3 is TGTGCCAGCAGTGAAGGCAGGGATAGCAATCAGCCCCAGCATTTT. This translates into CASSEGRDSNQPQHF.

This chain joins TRBV5-6 and TRBJ2-1; 9 nucleotides line up with TRBD2. With 0 bases clipped from V and 4 bases from J, the junction kept 2 bases outside the gene matches. The length of the CDR3 is 15 residues. Germline V gene sequence: CDR1 SGHDT, CDR2 YYEEEE. The CDR3 region has the DNA TGTGCCAGCAGCTTGGGCGGGGGGGCTTACAATGAGCAGTTCTTC. Amino acid sequence: CASSLGGGAYNEQFF.

V is TRBV5-6 and J is TRBJ1-1; 10 positions agree with TRBD1. This CDR3 contains 15 residues. V dropped 7 bases and J dropped 2; count of bases not matched to a gene: 8. Germline V gene lookup returns CDR1 SGHDT and CDR2 YYEEEE. The DNA of the CDR3 is TGTGCCAGCGGGCCGGGACAGGGGCTAAACACTGAAGCTTTCTTT. This translates into CASGPGQGLNTEAFF.

The gene calls are TRBV5-1 and TRBJ1-4; TRBD1 might be the D (6 bases). Per germline, CDR1 SGHRS and CDR2 YFSETQ. V was cut by 4 bases and J by 4 bases, with 14 bases left in between. The CDR3 loop spans 15 amino acids. For the CDR3, the DNA is TGCGCCAGCAGCCGGGACACTGGGCTTAATGAAAAACTGTTTTTT. It specifies CASSRDTGLNEKLFF.

J is TRBJ1-4 and V is TRBV5-4; 9 bases line up with TRBD1. Germline CDR1 reads SGHNT; CDR2 reads YYREEE (reference sequence). CDR3 length: 15 residues. The V and J ends lost 2 bases and 3 bases, in that order; junction bases with no gene match: 2. Written as DNA, the CDR3 is TGTGCCAGCAGCTTTGACAGGGGGGCTAATGAAAAACTGTTTTTT. Its protein product is CASSFDRGANEKLFF.

J is TRBJ1-6 and V is TRBV5-1; D is perhaps TRBD1 (5 bases). CDR3 size: 14 residues. CDR1 and CDR2 from the germline V gene are SGHRS and YFSETQ. Trimming shortened V by 0 bases and J by 6 bases, and 7 bases separated the two germline ends. The CDR3 protein is CASSLGQPNSPLHF. The DNA of the CDR3 is TGCGCCAGCAGCTTGGGACAGCCTAATTCACCCCTCCACTTT. The full variable domain, rest sourced from reference TRBV5-1 and TRBJ1-6, is KAGVTQTPRYLIKTRGQQVTLSCSPISGHRSVSWYQQTPGQGLQFLFEYFSETQRNKGNFPGRFSGRQFSNSRSEMNVSTLELGDSALYLCASSLGQPNSPLHFGNGTRLTVT.

The gene calls are TRBV5-1 and TRBJ2-3; possible D gene TRBD2, 6 bases. The V and J ends lost 4 bases and 5 bases respectively, with 8 bases between them. This CDR3 is built from 12 residues. Germline V gene sequence: CDR1 SGHRS, CDR2 YFSETQ. CDR3 sequence reads: CASSPRGDTQYF. CDR3 sequence (DNA): TGCGCCAGCAGCCCGCGGGGAGATACGCAGTATTTT.